This entry lists 9 T cell receptor beta chains sequenced from one sample in a study of OX40 agonist ivuxolimab in advanced cancers. Repertoires were generated with immunoSEQ multiplex PCR, while TCRdb's copy carries only in-frame clones and drops some. The sample lists 15,000 to 25,000 clones, 84% occurring once. Sample: CD4+ or CD8+ T cells sorted from blood, taken in a trial of the OX40 agonist ivuxolimab. Every receptor here comes from an adult with an advanced solid tumor such as melanoma, head and neck, liver or kidney cancer.

V is TRBV2 and J is TRBJ2-5, with 8 bases fitting TRBD1. Germline lookup yields CDR1 SNHLY and CDR2 FYNNEI. The CDR3 consists of 15 residues. J lost 3 bases, V lost 3 bases, and 6 bases had no gene match. CDR3 nucleotide sequence: TGTGCCAGCAGTGAGGGACAGGCCTTGAAAGAGACCCAGTACTTC. Amino acids: CASSEGQALKETQYF.

The sample holds one count of this clone. This rearrangement joins TRBV18 to TRBJ2-7; D is undetermined. V shed 1 base and J shed 4 bases, with 8 bases lying between them. The CDR3 runs 13 residues. In germline, CDR1 is KGHSH, CDR2 LQKENI. CDR3 coding DNA: TGTGCCAGCTCACCACGTTTCGAATACGAGCAGTACTTC. Translation gives CASSPRFEYEQYF.

This clone was detected a few times. This chain uses TRBV7-3 with TRBJ1-6; TRBD1 is a possible D gene (6 bases). Trimming shortened V by 1 base and J by 7 bases, and 11 bases separated the two germline ends. This CDR3 contains 15 residues. CDR1 is SGHTA and CDR2 is FQGTGA in the germline V gene. The CDR3 spells CASSLIGGRNSPLHF. In nucleotides, the CDR3 is TGTGCCAGCAGCTTAATAGGGGGGCGGAATTCACCCCTCCACTTT. The full variable domain, its missing parts supplied by reference TRBV7-3 and TRBJ1-6, is GAGVSQTPSNKVTEKGKYVELRCDPISGHTALYWYRQSLGQGPEFLIYFQGTGAADDSGLPNDRFFAVRPEGSVSTLKIQRTERGDSAVYLCASSLIGGRNSPLHFGNGTRLTVT.

This chain uses TRBV12-5 with TRBJ2-2; possibly TRBD2 for D (5 bases). Trimming took 2 bases from V and 3 from J, leaving 13 bases between them. The CDR3 covers 16 residues. Germline lookup yields CDR1 LGHNT and CDR2 FRNRAP. The CDR3 region is CASGLTALAYTGELFF. The CDR3 region has the DNA TGTGCTAGTGGTTTGACCGCCCTAGCCTACACCGGGGAGCTGTTTTTT.

The CDR3 bases are TGTGCCAGCAGTTTACACTGGCAACAGGGGCGAGGTCATCAGCCCCAGCATTTT. Protein sequence: CASSLHWQQGRGHQPQHF. The genes are TRBV28 and TRBJ1-5, with 7 bases identical to TRBD1. The V and J ends lost 2 bases and 5 bases, in that order; junction bases with no gene match: 15. There are 18 residues in the CDR3. The germline V gene encodes CDR1 MDHEN and CDR2 SYDVKM.

V usage is TRBV7-3 and J usage is TRBJ2-1; D uncertain. Germline-derived CDR1 and CDR2 are SGHTA and FQGTGA. This CDR3 comprises 15 residues. The V gene lost 2 bases and the J gene lost 2 bases, with 10 bases spanning the gap. DNA of the CDR3: TGTGCCAGCAGCTTAGGAGCTACGGCCTACAATGAGCAGTTCTTC. This translates into CASSLGATAYNEQFF.

This sequence joins TRBV4-3 and TRBJ1-6; TRBD1 matches at 9 bases. Germline loops: CDR1 LGHNA, CDR2 YSLEER. V lost 3 bases, J lost 9 bases, and 6 bases stayed unmatched. The CDR3 runs 15 residues. DNA for the CDR3: TGCGCCAGCAGCCACCAGGACAGGGGAAGTTCACCCCTCCACTTT. Protein: CASSHQDRGSSPLHF.

The CDR3 coding sequence is TGTGCCAGCAGCTTGGGGGCAGGGCATGGCTACACCTTC. Its translation is CASSLGAGHGYTF. The rearrangement joins TRBV5-4 to TRBJ1-2; maybe TRBD1 (5 bases). The length of the CDR3 is 13 residues. CDR1 SGHNT and CDR2 YYREEE come from the germline V gene (reference sequence). Trimming shortened V by 0 bases and J by 6 bases, and 9 bases separated the two germline ends.

The chain recombines TRBV5-6 with TRBJ1-2, with a weak D call TRBD1 (6 bases). The germline CDR1 and CDR2 sequences are SGHDT and YYEEEE. The CDR3 contains 15 residues. Trimming stripped 4 bases from V and 3 bases from J, with 16 bases between. The CDR3 reads CASSLQGGLDYGYTF. As DNA, the CDR3 is TGTGCCAGCAGCCTACAGGGAGGGTTGGACTATGGCTACACCTTC.